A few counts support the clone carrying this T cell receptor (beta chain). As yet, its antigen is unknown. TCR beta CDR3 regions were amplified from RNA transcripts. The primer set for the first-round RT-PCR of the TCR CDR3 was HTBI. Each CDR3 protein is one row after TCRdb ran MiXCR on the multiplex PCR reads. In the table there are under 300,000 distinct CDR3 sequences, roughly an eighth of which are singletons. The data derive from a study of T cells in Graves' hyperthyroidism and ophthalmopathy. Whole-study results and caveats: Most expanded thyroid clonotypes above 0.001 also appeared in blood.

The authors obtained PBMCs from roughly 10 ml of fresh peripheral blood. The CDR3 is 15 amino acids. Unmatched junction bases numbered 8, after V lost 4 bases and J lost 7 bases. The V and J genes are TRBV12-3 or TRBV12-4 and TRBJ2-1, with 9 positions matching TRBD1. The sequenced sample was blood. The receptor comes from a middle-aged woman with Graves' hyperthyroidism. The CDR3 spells CASSSGTGRTNEQFF. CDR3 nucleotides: TGTGCCAGCAGTTCCGGGACAGGGAGAACGAATGAGCAGTTCTTC.